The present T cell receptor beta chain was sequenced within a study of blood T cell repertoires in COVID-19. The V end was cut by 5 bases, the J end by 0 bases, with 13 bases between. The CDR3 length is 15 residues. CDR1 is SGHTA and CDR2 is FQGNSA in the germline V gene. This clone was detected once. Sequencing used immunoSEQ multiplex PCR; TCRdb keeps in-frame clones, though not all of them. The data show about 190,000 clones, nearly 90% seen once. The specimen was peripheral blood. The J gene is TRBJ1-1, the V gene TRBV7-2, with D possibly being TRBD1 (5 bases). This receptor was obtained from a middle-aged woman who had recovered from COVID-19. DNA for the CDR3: TGTGCCAGCAGCCCCGACAGCAGCATGAACACTGAAGCTTTCTTT. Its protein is CASSPDSSMNTEAFF.